This T cell receptor (beta chain) was documented in a study of STAT3 mutations in large granular lymphocyte leukemia. About the study: Roughly 40% of treated T-LGLL patients showed hematologic response to immunosuppression.

This clone came up a few times. Its specificity is unknown. Study conclusions and caveats: Clonal expansion was inferred from samples taken at other timepoints. After therapy, about 35% of the 18 patients switched clonotypes, all new clones STAT3 wild type. Suggested: STAT3 mutation was not the ancestral event for these clonal expansions. At least one immunodominant TCR beta clonotype appeared in every T-cell large granular lymphocyte leukemia patient.

Trimming cost V 2 bases and J 2 bases, with 12 bases left between them. CDR3 size: 15 residues. The germline V gene encodes CDR1 MGHDK and CDR2 SYGVNS. Assay: immunoSEQ multiplex PCR; the TCRdb copy retains only in-frame clones and omits some. In the table there are fewer than 5,500 clones, roughly two thirds of which are singletons. The TCR originated in a man aged 55-75 years with T-cell large granular lymphocyte leukemia. Some clones in this sample may be carry-over from other donors' samples. Specimen: peripheral blood mononuclear cells. The V and J genes are TRBV25-1 and TRBJ1-2, with D tentatively TRBD1 (6 bases). The CDR3 region has the DNA TGTGCCAGCAGTGAACCGGGGGCAGGGAACTATGGCTACACCTTC. Translated: CASSEPGAGNYGYTF.